This TCR beta chain was recorded in a study of control samples from healthy donors and cancer patients. Germline V gives CDR1 MNHEY, CDR2 SVGAGI. Trimming left V 8 bases short and J 0 bases short, with 10 bases between. The CDR3 is 13 amino acids. TCRdb keeps only in-frame clones here, not all; method: immunoSEQ multiplex PCR. The sample records just over 150,000 clones, about 87% being singletons. This clone has only one observation. This sequence was found in a man younger than 40 in good health. The sequencing input was blood. The chain has TRBV6-5 and TRBJ1-2; D ambiguous. CDR3: CASGREANYGYTF. As DNA, the CDR3 is TGTGCCAGCGGTCGGGAAGCTAACTATGGCTACACCTTC.